The 16 T cell receptor beta chains reported below all come from one sample, sequenced in a study of blood T cells in healthy people across ages (dated by TCRdb to the mid-2010s). Receptors were amplified or captured by 5' RACE. These reads were obtained on an Illumina HiSeq 2500. The second PCR ran for roughly 7 to 12 cycles and used a J-beta primer mix along with a sample-barcoded 5' primer. TCRdb's own reprocessing of the public reads used fastp at Q25 and MiXCR and kept productive beta chains. Merged by CDR3 protein, the rows form single entries marked with the most common genes and DNA. The table for this sample lists some 1.5 million distinct CDR3 sequences; 28% of them were counted only once. The ten largest clones capture over 7% of the sample. The sample was blood. All receptors come from a woman aged 25-40 years in good health.

Here the CDR3 reads CASSYRGTYSGELFF. The CDR3, as DNA: TGTGCCAGCAGTTACCGAGGGACTTACTCCGGGGAGCTGTTTTTT. The rearrangement joins TRBV6-5 to TRBJ2-2; the D gene is possibly TRBD2 (6 bases). The CDR3 has 15 amino acids. The ends were cut back, 2 bases at V and 6 bases at J, with 13 bases in the middle. The germline V gene has CDR1 MNHEY and CDR2 SVGAGI.

This clonotype was seen more than once but under ten times. This chain links TRBV6-6 with TRBJ1-2, with a tentative D call TRBD1 (6 bases). This CDR3 region has 15 residues. Trimming took off 0 bases at V and 5 bases at J, with 13 bases between the two ends. In germline, CDR1 is MNHNY, CDR2 SVGAGI (reference sequence). The CDR3 region has the DNA TGTGCCAGCAGTTACTCCCGGACAGAGCCATATGGCTACACCTTC. Translated: CASSYSRTEPYGYTF.

The chain combines TRBV6-1 with TRBJ2-1; D not resolved. Trimming left V 6 bases short and J 9 bases short, with 18 bases between. This CDR3 has 14 residues. Germline-derived CDR1 and CDR2 are MNHNS and SASEGT. The CDR3 region is CASRDATPWAEQFF. The DNA of the CDR3 is TGTGCCAGCAGAGACGCTACCCCGTGGGCTGAGCAGTTCTTC.

This clonotype was picked up many times. CDR3: CASSFGTGGLLLEQYF. Here the CDR3 DNA reads TGTGCCAGCAGCTTCGGGACAGGGGGTCTCCTTCTCGAGCAGTACTTC. The chain uses TRBV7-2 and TRBJ2-7, with 11 bases identical to TRBD1. The V segment lost 3 bases and the J segment 6 bases; nucleotides outside the gene matches: 10. CDR3 length: 16 residues. Germline V gene data show CDR1 as SGHTA and CDR2 as FQGNSA.

This clonotype came up a few times. The V gene is TRBV11-2, the J gene TRBJ1-2, with D possibly matching TRBD1 (5 bases). Germline-derived CDR1 and CDR2 are SGHAT and FQNNGV. This CDR3 is built from 15 residues. V was pared by 4 bases and J by 2 bases, with 14 bases between. CDR3 sequence: CASSSEYRGNYGYTF. DNA for the CDR3: TGTGCCAGCAGCTCGGAGTACCGGGGCAACTATGGCTACACCTTC.

This clonotype was counted a few times. The J gene is TRBJ2-7, the V gene TRBV28, with TRBD1 matching over 12 bases. Germline CDR1 MDHEN, CDR2 SYDVKM. The V gene end was trimmed by 6 bases and the J gene end by 9 bases; junction bases not matched to a gene: 9. CDR3 size: 14 residues. The DNA for the CDR3 is TGTGCCAGCAGATCCGGGACAGGGGGCGCGGGGCAGTACTTC. It encodes CASRSGTGGAGQYF.

This clonotype was detected once. A much bigger clone sits one base away, suggesting this may be a read error. This chain links TRBV7-6 with TRBJ2-1; 7 nucleotides align to TRBD2. TRBJ2-7 explains the end of the DNA better; the J call may be wrong. This CDR3 comprises 14 residues. Germline V gene sequence: CDR1 SGHVS, CDR2 FNYEAQ. CDR3 coding DNA: TGTGCCAGCAGCTTGGGGGGACTAACGGGGGAGCAGTACTTC. It specifies CASSLGGLTGEQYF.

The chain joins TRBV12-5 to TRBJ1-5; possibly TRBD1 for D (6 bases). Germline loops: CDR1 LGHNT, CDR2 FRNRAP. The V and J ends lost 6 bases and 6 bases respectively, with 15 bases between them. The CDR3 has 14 residues. The CDR3 loop reads CASGSGQLSQPQHF. CDR3 coding DNA: TGTGCTAGTGGCTCCGGACAGTTGAGTCAGCCCCAGCATTTT.

At least ten counts were recorded for this clonotype. The rearrangement joins TRBV5-6 to TRBJ2-7; D is unclear. In germline, CDR1 is SGHDT, CDR2 YYEEEE. The CDR3 length is 16 residues. Trimming removed 5 bases at V and 3 bases at J, with 21 bases between. The CDR3 DNA reads as TGTGCCAGCAGTCGGTGGACGGGCGGAGCAGTCTACGAGCAGTACTTC. Amino acids: CASSRWTGGAVYEQYF.

The CDR3 DNA reads as TGCGCCAGCAGCCGAGACGATTACCAAGAGACCCAGTACTTC. This codes for CASSRDDYQETQYF. The chain is built from TRBV5-1 and TRBJ2-5; D unresolved. The CDR3 is made up of 14 amino acids. Trimming shortened V by 4 bases and J by 0 bases, and 10 bases separated the two germline ends. The germline V gene encodes CDR1 SGHRS and CDR2 YFSETQ.

This chain joins TRBV12-3 or TRBV12-4 and TRBJ1-1; no definite D call. The length of the CDR3 is 14 residues. Trimming took 1 base from V and 3 from J, leaving 9 bases between them. CDR3 sequence: CASSLVGGYTEAFF. The CDR3 bases are TGTGCCAGCAGTTTAGTTGGCGGCTACACTGAAGCTTTCTTT.

The chain carries TRBV12-3 or TRBV12-4 and TRBJ1-5, with D maybe TRBD1 (5 bases). The CDR3 has 12 amino acids. Trimming stripped 10 bases from V and 3 bases from J, with 10 bases between. The CDR3 here is CATGGDNQPQHF. As DNA, the CDR3 is TGTGCCACCGGGGGGGACAATCAGCCCCAGCATTTT.

This sequence joins TRBV9 and TRBJ2-1; 8 nucleotides line up with TRBD1. This CDR3 is built from 19 residues. CDR1 SGDLS and CDR2 YYNGEE come from the germline V gene. V shed 3 bases, J shed 5 bases, and the junction held 19 bases outside the gene matches. Here the CDR3 reads CASSAPFFQGAPLDNEQFF. DNA of the CDR3: TGTGCCAGCAGCGCCCCTTTTTTTCAGGGGGCACCCTTGGACAATGAGCAGTTCTTC.

V is TRBV5-1 and J is TRBJ2-5; 8 nucleotides agree with TRBD2. Germline V gives CDR1 SGHRS, CDR2 YFSETQ. V trimming: 0 bases; J trimming: 5 bases; junction bases outside the gene matches: 6. This CDR3 has 15 amino acids. The CDR3 region is CASSLAGGRGETQYF. In DNA form, the CDR3 reads TGCGCCAGCAGCTTGGCGGGGGGGCGTGGTGAGACCCAGTACTTC.

V gene TRBV18 combines with J gene TRBJ2-1; a possible D gene is TRBD2 (5 bases). The CDR3 is made up of 15 amino acids. The germline gives CDR1 KGHSH, CDR2 LQKENI. With 5 bases removed from V and 0 bases from J, the gap between germline ends came to 11 bases. The CDR3 nucleotides are TGTGCCAGCTCATGGAGGTCCAGCTCCTACAATGAGCAGTTCTTC. Translated, it gives CASSWRSSSYNEQFF.

This clonotype was recorded at least ten times. This CDR3 reads CSARDSEAFF. CDR3 sequence (DNA): TGCAGTGCTAGAGACAGTGAAGCTTTCTTT. The V gene is TRBV20-1, the J gene TRBJ1-1; D not certain. There are 10 residues in the CDR3. Germline CDR1 and CDR2: DFQATT and SNEGSKA (reference sequence). V was pared by 0 bases and J by 7 bases, with 3 bases between.